These 18 T cell receptor beta chains were sequenced from one sample in a study of blood T cell repertoires in COVID-19. Here immunoSEQ multiplex PCR was the method, and the copy in TCRdb shows in-frame clones only, minus some. The profile covers about 57,000 clones, with around 76% appearing a single time and roughly 22% taken by the ten largest. Sequenced sample: peripheral blood. The receptors here all came from a woman aged 60-75 years with acute or convalescent COVID-19.

This rearrangement joins TRBV7-2 to TRBJ1-1; possibly TRBD1 for D (5 bases). This CDR3 contains 17 residues. Deletions cut 1 base from V and 5 bases from J, with 20 bases between. Germline V gives CDR1 SGHTA, CDR2 FQGNSA. The CDR3 sequence: CASSLVGGSRSRTEAFF. The CDR3 nucleotides read TGTGCCAGCAGCTTAGTGGGGGGATCGAGAAGTCGAACTGAAGCTTTCTTT. The whole variable domain, remainder taken from reference TRBV7-2 and TRBJ1-1, is GAGVSQSPSNKVTEKGKDVELRCDPISGHTALYWYRQSLGQGLEFLIYFQGNSAPDKSGLPSDRFSAERTGGSVSTLTIQRTQQEDSAVYLCASSLVGGSRSRTEAFFGQGTRLTVV.

The J gene is TRBJ2-3, the V gene TRBV24-1, with D tentatively TRBD1 (5 bases). The CDR3 runs 16 residues. Germline CDR1 and CDR2: KGHDR and SFDVKD. Trimming took 0 bases from V and 0 from J, leaving 9 bases between them. The CDR3 loop is CATSDLQGSSTDTQYF. Written as DNA, the CDR3 is TGTGCCACCAGTGATTTGCAGGGCAGTAGCACAGATACGCAGTATTTT.

J is TRBJ2-2 and V is TRBV5-1, with unresolved D. The V gene's germline CDR1 is SGHRS and CDR2 YFSETQ. The CDR3 consists of 13 residues. Trimming took 0 bases from V and 4 from J, leaving 4 bases between them. The CDR3 bases are TGCGCCAGCAGCTTGGCGTTCACCGGGGAGCTGTTTTTT. Encoded protein: CASSLAFTGELFF.

This chain connects TRBV6-5 to TRBJ2-7; D remains ambiguous. The V end was cut by 0 bases, the J end by 5 bases, with 11 bases between. The CDR3 is 14 amino acids. CDR1 and CDR2 from the germline V gene are MNHEY and SVGAGI. The CDR3 coding sequence is TGTGCCAGCAGTTACTCGAGTCTGGGCCACGAGCAGTACTTC. Its translation is CASSYSSLGHEQYF.

The V gene is TRBV6-5, the J gene TRBJ2-7; TRBD1 is a possible D gene (6 bases). The CDR3 is 12 amino acids. Trimming took 8 bases from V and 3 from J, leaving 11 bases between them. Looked up from germline, CDR1 is MNHEY and CDR2 is SVGAGI. CDR3: CASRDKGYEQYF. CDR3 sequence (DNA): TGTGCCAGCCGGGACAAAGGCTACGAGCAGTACTTC.

The chain carries TRBV9 and TRBJ1-2; 10 positions agree with TRBD1. Losses at the gene ends were 1 base for V and 7 bases for J; bases not matched to a gene: 4. Germline CDR1 SGDLS, CDR2 YYNGEE. The CDR3 is 14 amino acids. The DNA for the CDR3 is TGTGCCAGCAGCGTATGGGACAGGGGTACTGGCTACACCTTC. It translates to CASSVWDRGTGYTF. Combining the CDR3 with reference TRBV9 and TRBJ1-2 gives the whole variable domain DSGVTQTPKHLITATGQRVTLRCSPRSGDLSVYWYQQSLDQGLQFLIQYYNGEERAKGNILERFSAQQFPDLHSELNLSSLELGDSALYFCASSVWDRGTGYTFGSGTRLTVV.

This chain connects TRBV25-1 to TRBJ2-1; D remains ambiguous. Germline values: CDR1 MGHDK, CDR2 SYGVNS. With 10 bases removed from V and 4 bases from J, the gap between germline ends came to 14 bases. The CDR3 length is 13 residues. The CDR3 is CATYPSGYNEQFF. DNA for the CDR3: TGTGCCACCTACCCCTCGGGTTACAATGAGCAGTTCTTC. Full variable domain (remainder filled in from reference TRBV25-1 and TRBJ2-1): EADIYQTPRYLVIGTGKKITLECSQTMGHDKMYWYQQDPGMELHLIHYSYGVNSTEKGDLSSESTVSRIRTEHFPLTLESARPSHTSQYLCATYPSGYNEQFFGPGTRLTVL.

Remarks on this clone: Other nucleotide sequences from this sample produce the same CDR3. This sequence joins TRBV9 and TRBJ1-2; tentative D call: TRBD1 (6 bases). Per the germline V gene, CDR1 is SGDLS and CDR2 is YYNGEE. The CDR3 consists of 14 residues. V gave up 0 bases and J gave up 2 bases, with 8 bases separating them. The CDR3 loop reads CASSVGTANYGYTF. The CDR3 DNA reads as TGTGCCAGCAGCGTAGGGACAGCCAACTATGGCTACACCTTC.

This chain connects TRBV2 to TRBJ1-5, with 7 bases that match TRBD1. The trim removed 5 bases at V and 5 bases at J, leaving 15 bases unmatched. Germline CDR1 SNHLY, CDR2 FYNNEI. The CDR3 length is 17 residues. CDR3 sequence reads: CASSYFPGTVRDQPQHF. The CDR3 nucleotides are TGTGCCAGCAGTTACTTCCCCGGGACAGTAAGGGATCAGCCCCAGCATTTT.

The rearrangement links TRBV3-1 (or the pseudogene TRBV3-2) to TRBJ2-1; D perhaps matches TRBD2 (5 bases). V lost 5 bases and J 6 bases, leaving 17 bases between the germline ends. Germline loops: CDR1 LGHDT, CDR2 YNNKEL (reference sequence). This CDR3 has 15 residues. The CDR3 sequence: CASSIAPSRGNEQFF. For the CDR3, the DNA is TGTGCCAGCAGCATCGCTCCGTCCCGGGGCAATGAGCAGTTCTTC.

J is TRBJ2-7 and V is TRBV5-1; D gene ambiguous. This CDR3 has 13 amino acids. Germline V gives CDR1 SGHRS, CDR2 YFSETQ. Trimming took 1 base from V and 6 from J, leaving 11 bases between them. This chain's CDR3 is CASSLTNVGEQYF. The CDR3 nucleotides are TGCGCCAGCAGCTTGACCAATGTCGGCGAGCAGTACTTC.

J is TRBJ2-5 and V is TRBV6-5; 9 bases line up with TRBD1. Looked up from germline, CDR1 is MNHEY and CDR2 is SVGAGI. CDR3 length: 13 amino acids. The V gene end was trimmed by 11 bases and the J gene end by 2 bases; junction bases not matched to a gene: 6. CDR3 amino acids: CAGGTGQQETQYF. CDR3 coding DNA: TGTGCCGGTGGGACAGGGCAACAAGAGACCCAGTACTTC.

J is TRBJ2-7 and V is TRBV20-1; 7 nucleotides line up with TRBD2. The CDR3 spans 14 residues. The junction had 7 bases not matched to a gene; V was cut back by 3 bases and J by 2 bases. CDR1 is DFQATT, CDR2 SNEGSKA, per germline (reference sequence). The DNA of the CDR3 is TGCAGTGCTAGTCTCGCGGGGGTTGCCTACGAGCAGTACTTC. It yields the protein CSASLAGVAYEQYF.

Worth noting for this clone: Distinct nucleotide sequences in the sample also encode this CDR3. The chain has TRBV7-9 and TRBJ1-3; D call uncertain. Germline V gives CDR1 SEHNR, CDR2 FQNEAQ (reference sequence). V was pared by 2 bases and J by 0 bases, with 8 bases between. The CDR3 covers 15 residues. The CDR3 nucleotides are TGTGCCAGCAGCTTAATGGCTAGCTCTGGAAACACCATATATTTT. As protein: CASSLMASSGNTIYF. Looking up the rest from reference TRBV7-9 and TRBJ1-3 gives the full variable domain: DTGVSQNPRHKITKRGQNVTFRCDPISEHNRLYWYRQTLGQGPEFLTYFQNEAQLEKSRLLSDRFSAERPKGSFSTLEIQRTEQGDSAMYLCASSLMASSGNTIYFGEGSWLTVV.

CDR3 sequence reads: CASSPSTGLEQYF. The CDR3 region has the DNA TGTGCCAGCTCACCGAGTACAGGTCTCGAGCAGTACTTC. V gene TRBV18 combines with J gene TRBJ2-7, with D possibly matching TRBD1 (5 bases). Germline values: CDR1 KGHSH, CDR2 LQKENI. V shed 3 bases and J shed 6 bases, with 12 bases lying between them. CDR3 length equals 13 residues.

In this sample, this clone turned up once. This chain uses TRBV9 with TRBJ2-7, with TRBD1 identical over 9 bases. The CDR3 length is 13 residues. Per the germline V gene, CDR1 is SGDLS and CDR2 is YYNGEE. V shed 9 bases, J shed 6 bases, and the junction held 10 bases outside the gene matches. The DNA of the CDR3 is TGTGCCACTGTCGACAGGGGGAAGGGCGAGCAGTACTTC. Its translation is CATVDRGKGEQYF.

The chain uses TRBV19 and TRBJ2-3, with 7 bases that match TRBD2. Germline loops: CDR1 LNHDA, CDR2 SQIVND (reference sequence). V shed 1 base, J shed 2 bases, and the junction held 12 bases outside the gene matches. CDR3 length equals 18 residues. The CDR3 here is CASSIGIIAGTITDTQYF. In DNA form, the CDR3 reads TGTGCCAGTAGTATAGGTATTATAGCGGGTACTATCACAGATACGCAGTATTTT.

The V and J genes are TRBV6-5 and TRBJ1-3, with 9 bases aligning to TRBD1. The germline V gene has CDR1 MNHEY and CDR2 SVGAGI. Trimming removed 10 bases from V and 2 bases from J; junction bases left unmatched: 6. The CDR3 is 14 residues long. The CDR3 bases are TGTGCCACCCGGGACAGGGTACCTGGAAACACCATATATTTT. This translates into CATRDRVPGNTIYF.